The following is a T cell receptor (beta chain) sequence with its context. Assay: immunoSEQ multiplex PCR; the TCRdb copy retains only in-frame clones and omits some. The table includes 310,000 or so clones, approximately 90% detected once. This CDR3 has 14 residues. CDR1 and CDR2 (germline): SGHNT, YYREEE (reference sequence). V was trimmed by 4 bases and J by 0 bases, leaving 7 bases between them. This record belongs to a study of blood T cell repertoires in COVID-19. What was sequenced was PBMCs or T cells enriched from blood (not recorded which). The TCR comes from a woman aged 25 to 39 who had recovered from COVID-19. The chain has TRBV5-4 and TRBJ1-4; D is ambiguous. CDR3 DNA: TGTGCCAGCAGCCCTATGGCAACTAATGAAAAACTGTTTTTT. This sequence encodes CASSPMATNEKLFF.